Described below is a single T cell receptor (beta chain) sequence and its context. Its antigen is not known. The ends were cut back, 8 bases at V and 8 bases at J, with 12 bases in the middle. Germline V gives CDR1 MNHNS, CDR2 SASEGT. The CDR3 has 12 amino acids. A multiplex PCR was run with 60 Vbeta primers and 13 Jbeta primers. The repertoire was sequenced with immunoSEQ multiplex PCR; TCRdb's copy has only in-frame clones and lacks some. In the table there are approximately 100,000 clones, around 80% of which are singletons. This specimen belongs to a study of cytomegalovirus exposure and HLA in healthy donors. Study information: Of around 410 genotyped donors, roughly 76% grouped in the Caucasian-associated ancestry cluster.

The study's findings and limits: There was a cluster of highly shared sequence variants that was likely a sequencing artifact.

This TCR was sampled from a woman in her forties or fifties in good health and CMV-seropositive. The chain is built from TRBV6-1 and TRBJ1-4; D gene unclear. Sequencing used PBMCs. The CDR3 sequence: CASGGGGEKLFF. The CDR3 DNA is TGTGCCAGCGGAGGAGGAGGGGAAAAACTGTTTTTT.